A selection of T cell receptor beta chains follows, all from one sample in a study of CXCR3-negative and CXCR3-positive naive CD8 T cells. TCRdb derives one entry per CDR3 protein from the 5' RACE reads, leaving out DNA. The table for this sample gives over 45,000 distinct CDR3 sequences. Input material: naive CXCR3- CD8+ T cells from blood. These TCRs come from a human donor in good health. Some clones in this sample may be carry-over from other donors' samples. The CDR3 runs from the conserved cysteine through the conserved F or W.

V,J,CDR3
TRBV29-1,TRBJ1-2,CSAEGRSEEMNYGYTF
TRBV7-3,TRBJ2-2,CASSLLAGGQAGELFF
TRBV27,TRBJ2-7,CASSLSEQGVSYEQYF
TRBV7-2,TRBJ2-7,CASSFFGGEAYEQYF
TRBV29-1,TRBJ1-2,CSVVTGYAVAGYTF
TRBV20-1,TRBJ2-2,CSARDRDVSGGWNTGELFF
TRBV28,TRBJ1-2,CASSLLLQGEEGYTF
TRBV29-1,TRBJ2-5,CSVTWAGGQETQYF
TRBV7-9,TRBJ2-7,CASSQITGFPEQYF
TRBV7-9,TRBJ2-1,CASSARGNEQFF
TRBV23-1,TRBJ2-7,CASSRGTSGGDEQYF
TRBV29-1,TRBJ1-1,CSVEDGRGQTEAFF
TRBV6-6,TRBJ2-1,CASSFSPRTGTGDNEQFF